Listed here are 29 T cell receptor beta chains from one sample, sequenced in a study of blood T cell repertoires in COVID-19 (dated by TCRdb to about 2020). The library was produced with the immunoSEQ multiplex PCR assay. The table was pulled from immuneACCESS by TCRdb, which kept in-frame rearrangements only. Such tables lose some clones; where checked, under half of the loss comes from unresolved V genes, and the rest has no known cause. This sample comprises about 410,000 clones, about nine tenths of them detected only once. The top ten hold over 1.3% of the sample. The sample comprised peripheral blood. The receptors derive from a woman in her twenties or thirties with active or convalescent COVID-19.

V gene TRBV5-4 combines with J gene TRBJ1-2, with a tentative D call TRBD1 (6 bases). Germline-derived CDR1 and CDR2 are SGHNT and YYREEE (reference sequence). V dropped 4 bases and J dropped 6 bases, with 16 bases sitting between them. The CDR3 has 14 amino acids. This CDR3 is CASSPRQESNGYTF. The CDR3 DNA is TGTGCCAGCAGCCCCCGACAGGAAAGCAATGGCTACACCTTC.

This sequence joins TRBV9 and TRBJ2-3; 8 bases are a match to TRBD1. The CDR3 runs 16 residues. The V gene end was trimmed by 0 bases and the J gene end by 1 base; junction bases not matched to a gene: 4. The germline V gene has CDR1 SGDLS and CDR2 YYNGEE. DNA of the CDR3: TGTGCCAGCAGCGTAGGGACAGGGTTGGGCACAGATACGCAGTATTTT. Translation gives CASSVGTGLGTDTQYF.

The chain uses TRBV9 and TRBJ2-1, with a possible D match to TRBD1 (6 bases). Germline values: CDR1 SGDLS, CDR2 YYNGEE. Trimming cost V 0 bases and J 8 bases, with 18 bases left between them. This CDR3 has 16 amino acids. The CDR3 loop is CASSVGGPGVVDEQFF. The CDR3 bases are TGTGCCAGCAGCGTAGGTGGGCCAGGGGTTGTGGATGAGCAGTTCTTC.

A note on this clone: This sample includes further DNA sequences coding for the same CDR3. V usage is TRBV5-1 and J usage is TRBJ2-7; 7 bases fit TRBD2. Germline CDR1 reads SGHRS; CDR2 reads YFSETQ. After removal of 0 bases from V and 0 bases from J, the junction contained 3 bases not matched to a gene. This CDR3 is built from 15 residues. CDR3 DNA: TGCGCCAGCAGCTTGGCGGCTAGCGGCTCCTACGAGCAGTACTTC. It yields the protein CASSLAASGSYEQYF.

This clone was counted between two and nine times. The junction departs from germline at one end; a sequencing error may be responsible. This chain links TRBV19 with TRBJ1-1; D is ambiguous. The CDR3 has 13 residues. The germline V gene encodes CDR1 LNHDA and CDR2 SQIVND (reference sequence). This CDR3 is CASSDQRNSEAFF. The CDR3 DNA follows: TGTGCCAGTAGTGATCAGAGGAACTCTGAAGCTTTCTTT.

This clone has a handful of counts. This chain links TRBV10-3 with TRBJ2-1; D possibly corresponds to TRBD2 (7 bases). This CDR3 contains 17 residues. V was pared by 7 bases and J by 2 bases, with 21 bases between. Germline V gene lookup returns CDR1 ENHRY and CDR2 SYGVKD. The CDR3 nucleotides read TGTGCCATCACGGACCGGGGGCGAGCGGGGACCTACAATGAGCAGTTCTTC. Residues: CAITDRGRAGTYNEQFF.

In DNA, the CDR3 is TGTGCCAGCAGCGGCCGGGACAGGGTCCACGAGCAGTACTTC. Protein sequence: CASSGRDRVHEQYF. The genes are TRBV7-6 and TRBJ2-7, with 9 bases identical to TRBD1. V gave up 5 bases and J gave up 5 bases; unmatched junction bases: 7. Germline V gene lookup returns CDR1 SGHVS and CDR2 FNYEAQ. This CDR3 spans 14 amino acids.

The genes are TRBV19 and TRBJ1-1; 7 bases fit TRBD1. Germline V gene data show CDR1 as LNHDA and CDR2 as SQIVND (reference sequence). Germline trimming cut 6 bases from V and 5 bases from J; bases unmatched to any gene: 6. There are 13 residues in the CDR3. The chain's CDR3 is CASRIRGSTEAFF. CDR3 DNA sequence: TGTGCCAGTAGAATCAGGGGGTCGACTGAAGCTTTCTTT.

CDR3 in DNA: TGCAGTGCTAGTGGAGGCTGGTCTAGCGGGGGATACACAGATACGCAGTATTTT. This codes for CSASGGWSSGGYTDTQYF. This rearrangement joins TRBV20-1 to TRBJ2-3; 10 nucleotides line up with TRBD2. Germline V gene data show CDR1 as DFQATT and CDR2 as SNEGSKA (reference sequence). The CDR3 is 18 amino acids. V shed 3 bases and J 2 bases; nucleotides not matched to a gene: 14.

This rearrangement joins TRBV5-1 to TRBJ2-1; 10 bases map to TRBD2. V trimming: 1 base; J trimming: 6 bases; junction bases outside the gene matches: 4. CDR3 size: 15 residues. Germline assignment: CDR1 SGHRS and CDR2 YFSETQ. CDR3 region: CASSLISGGTNEQFF. The CDR3 bases are TGCGCCAGCAGCTTGATTAGCGGGGGGACCAATGAGCAGTTCTTC.

V is TRBV18 and J is TRBJ1-1; no firm D call. Germline V gene sequence: CDR1 KGHSH, CDR2 LQKENI. Trimming pared 0 bases from V and 1 base from J, leaving 6 bases between. This CDR3 is 14 amino acids long. DNA for the CDR3: TGTGCCAGCTCACCACCTTCAGGGAACACTGAAGCTTTCTTT. It yields the protein CASSPPSGNTEAFF.

The V call is TRBV5-1, the J call TRBJ1-1; 9 nucleotides line up with TRBD1. Germline CDR1 SGHRS, CDR2 YFSETQ. The junction had 5 bases not matched to a gene; V was cut back by 1 base and J by 4 bases. This CDR3 spans 15 amino acids. CDR3 nucleotide sequence: TGCGCCAGCAGCTTGTTGGGACAGGGCGTCACTGAAGCTTTCTTT. It is translated as CASSLLGQGVTEAFF. Complete variable domain (other parts from reference TRBV5-1 and TRBJ1-1): KAGVTQTPRYLIKTRGQQVTLSCSPISGHRSVSWYQQTPGQGLQFLFEYFSETQRNKGNFPGRFSGRQFSNSRSEMNVSTLELGDSALYLCASSLLGQGVTEAFFGQGTRLTVV.

V usage is TRBV5-1 and J usage is TRBJ2-3, with TRBD2 matching 13 bases. CDR3 length equals 16 residues. The germline V gene encodes CDR1 SGHRS and CDR2 YFSETQ. V shed 3 bases and J 2 bases; nucleotides not matched to a gene: 3. CDR3 region: CASSSGLAGITDTQYF. The CDR3 DNA reads as TGCGCCAGCAGCTCGGGACTAGCGGGGATCACAGATACGCAGTATTTT.

This clone has just a few counts. The chain uses TRBV4-1 and TRBJ1-2; D uncertain. The CDR3 consists of 16 residues. Germline loops: CDR1 MGHRA, CDR2 YSYEKL. Trimming shortened V by 0 bases and J by 1 base, and 12 bases separated the two germline ends. The CDR3 DNA reads as TGCGCCAGCAGCCAAGATGGGGATCGGGGTAACTATGGCTACACCTTC. This encodes CASSQDGDRGNYGYTF.

The V gene is TRBV5-1, the J gene TRBJ1-2; 9 nucleotides line up with TRBD1. CDR1 SGHRS and CDR2 YFSETQ come from the germline V gene. The CDR3 sequence is 16 residues long. The V and J ends lost 4 bases and 5 bases, in that order; junction bases with no gene match: 12. CDR3 in DNA: TGCGCCAGCAGCGAAGGGACAGGGAATGTAGAGTATGGCTACACCTTC. It is translated as CASSEGTGNVEYGYTF. Looking up the rest from reference TRBV5-1 and TRBJ1-2 gives the full variable domain: KAGVTQTPRYLIKTRGQQVTLSCSPISGHRSVSWYQQTPGQGLQFLFEYFSETQRNKGNFPGRFSGRQFSNSRSEMNVSTLELGDSALYLCASSEGTGNVEYGYTFGSGTRLTVV.

The V call is TRBV6-1, the J call TRBJ1-6, with D possibly TRBD1 on 5 matching bases. V was pared by 3 bases and J by 7 bases, with 10 bases between. Germline CDR1 and CDR2: MNHNS and SASEGT. The CDR3 is 14 amino acids. CDR3 nucleotides: TGTGCCAGCAGTGAGTTGGGGGGAAATTCACCCCTCCACTTT. Its translation: CASSELGGNSPLHF.

A single count supports this clone. The chain couples TRBV7-2 to TRBJ2-1; tentatively, D is TRBD2 (6 bases). From germline, CDR1 is SGHTA and CDR2 FQGNSA. The V end lost 1 base, the J end lost 2 bases, and 12 bases lay between the germline ends. This CDR3 contains 16 residues. Here the CDR3 reads CASSLGRLGPYNEQFF. The CDR3 DNA sequence: TGTGCCAGCAGCTTAGGGAGACTAGGGCCCTACAATGAGCAGTTCTTC.

The count of this clone is one. This chain uses TRBV19 with TRBJ1-1; D is possibly TRBD1 (6 bases). CDR3 length equals 14 residues. The V end lost 3 bases, the J end lost 2 bases, and 10 bases lay between the germline ends. Looked up from germline, CDR1 is LNHDA and CDR2 is SQIVND (reference sequence). The CDR3 loop reads CASSMRQENTEAFF. The DNA of the CDR3 is TGTGCCAGTAGTATGCGACAGGAAAACACTGAAGCTTTCTTT.

The chain uses TRBV11-3 and TRBJ2-1; D gene unclear. The CDR3 is made up of 15 amino acids. Per the germline V gene, CDR1 is SGHNT and CDR2 is YENEEA. The V end was cut by 5 bases, the J end by 0 bases, with 11 bases between. CDR3 in DNA: TGTGCCAGCAGCCCCGGTTGGAGCTCCTACAATGAGCAGTTCTTC. Protein: CASSPGWSSYNEQFF.

CDR3 residues: CASSQGPNQPQHF. CDR3 nucleotides: TGCGCCAGCAGCCAGGGGCCAAATCAGCCCCAGCATTTT. This chain connects TRBV4-1 to TRBJ1-5; D possibly corresponds to TRBD1 (5 bases). V shed 3 bases and J shed 4 bases, with 7 bases lying between them. The germline gives CDR1 MGHRA, CDR2 YSYEKL. This CDR3 comprises 13 residues.

This rearrangement joins TRBV6-2 or TRBV6-3 to TRBJ2-7; 9 positions agree with TRBD2. The germline gives CDR1 MNHEY, CDR2 SVGEGT. J lost 6 bases, V lost 3 bases, and 9 bases had no gene match. The CDR3 has 15 amino acids. CDR3 nucleotide sequence: TGTGCCAGCAGTTATATCAGCGGGGGGTTAGGCGAGCAGTACTTC. Encoded protein: CASSYISGGLGEQYF.

There are many counts of this clone. The rearrangement joins TRBV7-8 to TRBJ2-7; D is uncertain. The CDR3 consists of 16 residues. The V gene's germline CDR1 is SGHVS and CDR2 FQNEAQ. With 5 bases removed from V and 4 bases from J, the gap between germline ends came to 21 bases. In DNA form, the CDR3 reads TGTGCCAGCAGCAAGTTGGGCCCAGAGCCCCTTTACGAGCAGTACTTC. Protein product: CASSKLGPEPLYEQYF.

The chain joins TRBV6-5 to TRBJ2-3, with 16 bases fitting TRBD2. This CDR3 spans 15 amino acids. Germline V gene sequence: CDR1 MNHEY, CDR2 SVGAGI. After removal of 8 bases from V and 5 bases from J, the junction contained 4 bases not matched to a gene. The CDR3 loop reads CASGGLAGGLDTQYF. The CDR3 bases are TGTGCCAGCGGGGGACTAGCGGGAGGGTTAGATACGCAGTATTTT.

The chain carries TRBV6-5 and TRBJ2-7; no clear D. Trimming shortened V by 5 bases and J by 1 base, and 9 bases separated the two germline ends. CDR1 MNHEY and CDR2 SVGAGI come from the germline V gene. The CDR3 covers 13 residues. The CDR3: CASSRRESYEQYF. The CDR3 bases are TGTGCCAGCAGTCGTCGTGAGTCCTACGAGCAGTACTTC.

The V and J genes are TRBV7-9 and TRBJ1-1; the D is unclear. The CDR3 is 13 residues long. The germline V and J ends were trimmed by 3 bases and 5 bases, with 10 bases remaining between them. Germline lookup yields CDR1 SEHNR and CDR2 FQNEAQ (reference sequence). DNA of the CDR3: TGTGCCAGCAGCTTGAACGGAGGGACTGAAGCTTTCTTT. Its translation is CASSLNGGTEAFF.

V gene TRBV27 combines with J gene TRBJ1-6, with D possibly TRBD1 on 6 matching bases. The CDR3 is 13 amino acids. Trimming removed 7 bases from V and 10 bases from J, with 14 bases in between. CDR1 and CDR2 (germline): MNHEY, SMNVEV (reference sequence). In DNA, the CDR3 is TGTGCCAGCACCCAGGGGATTTCGTCACCCCTCCACTTT. Translating it yields CASTQGISSPLHF.

This clone has just a few counts. This chain connects TRBV30 to TRBJ2-7; a possible D gene is TRBD1 (5 bases). The CDR3 consists of 14 residues. The germline CDR1 and CDR2 sequences are GTSNPN and SVGIG (reference sequence). V was shortened by 1 base and J by 2 bases, with 12 bases between the two germline ends. Here the CDR3 DNA reads TGTGCCTGGAGTGGAGACAGTAACACCTACGAGCAGTACTTC. Translating it yields CAWSGDSNTYEQYF.

This chain connects TRBV7-9 to TRBJ2-7; 7 positions match TRBD2. The germline V gene has CDR1 SEHNR and CDR2 FQNEAQ (reference sequence). The CDR3 loop spans 14 amino acids. J gave up 3 bases and V 1 base, and 3 bases lay outside the gene matches. DNA of the CDR3: TGTGCCAGCAGCTTAGTACGGGGGGTCTACGAGCAGTACTTC. Translating gives CASSLVRGVYEQYF.

V and J are TRBV6-4 and TRBJ2-1; D is perhaps TRBD1 (5 bases). The germline V gene encodes CDR1 MRHNA and CDR2 SNTAGT. V lost 7 bases to trimming and J lost 2 bases, with 15 bases between them. This CDR3 is built from 15 residues. The CDR3 nucleotides read TGTGCCAGCAAGAAGACAGCTTTGACCTACAATGAGCAGTTCTTC. As protein: CASKKTALTYNEQFF.